This record looks at one T cell receptor (beta chain) sequence and its context. This clonotype has only a few counts. Its recognized antigen is unknown. Base qualities are not provided; no much larger clone lies one nucleotide away. The entry originates in a study of response to subunit inactivated influenza vaccine (dated by TCRdb to the late 2010s). For context, the study as a whole: To follow how T cells responded to a trivalent subunit inactivated influenza vaccine, the researchers relied on deep quantitative profiling of the T cell receptor repertoire.

Libraries were built with RT-PCR. Sequenced using an Illumina HiSeq 2500. TCRdb passed the public sequencing reads through fastp at Q25 and MiXCR, retaining productive beta sequences. Each entry merges the rows of one CDR3 protein and shows their most common DNA and genes. The sample profile shows 500,000 to 600,000 distinct CDR3 sequences; about 7.6% of them were found once. Over 10% of the sample is in the top ten clones. The full study reports these points: The authors suggested that each seasonal influenza vaccination may recruit only a limited number of new T cells.

From its cysteine to its phenylalanine, the CDR3 spans 14 amino acids. Just CDR3 DNA is preserved here, 42 bases in frame from base 1. V has 8 bases trimmed and J has 7 bases trimmed; junction bases matching no gene number 8. CDR1 is given as SEHNR and CDR2 as FQNEAQ, both from the germline V gene (reference sequence). The chain is made from TRBV7-9 and TRBJ1-4, with 9 bases aligning to TRBD1. This sequence originates from a man aged 50 to 69 who received an inactivated influenza vaccine. Donor details come from another sample of the same person, matched by shared clones. The sample in question was PBMCs from blood, obtained 23 to 25 months after vaccination. CDR3 loop: CASFLGQGFEKLFF. In nucleotide form, the sequence is TGTGCCAGCTTCTTAGGACAGGGGTTTGAAAAACTGTTTTTT. The full variable domain, completed from the reference TRBV7-9 and TRBJ1-4 proteins outside the CDR3, reads DTGVSQNPRHKITKRGQNVTFRCDPISEHNRLYWYRQTLGQGPEFLTYFQNEAQLEKSRLLSDRFSAERPKGSFSTLEIQRTEQGDSAMYLCASFLGQGFEKLFFGSGTQLSVL.